A single sample is the source of the 19 T cell receptor beta chains below, sequenced in a study of CD8+ T cells in alopecia areata. Extracted RNA was reverse transcribed, and the resulting cDNA served as sequencing template. Assay: immunoSEQ multiplex PCR; the TCRdb copy retains only in-frame clones and omits some. The repertoire includes approximately 90,000 clones, approximately 70% of them detected once, and approximately 15% sits in the top ten. Treatment indicated: oral pan-JAK inhibitor, 5-10 mg twice daily. The sequencing here drew on CD8+ T cells sorted from blood, taken at approximately week 45, from a patient treated with tofacitinib. These receptors were obtained from a human donor with alopecia areata.

The V and J genes are TRBV4-1 and TRBJ2-3; D is possibly TRBD1 (6 bases). The V and J ends lost 5 bases and 2 bases respectively, with 11 bases between them. Germline V gene sequence: CDR1 MGHRA, CDR2 YSYEKL. The CDR3 totals 14 residues. Here the CDR3 reads CASSSRDNTDTQYF. The CDR3 coding sequence is TGCGCCAGCAGCTCCCGGGACAACACAGATACGCAGTATTTT.

This chain links TRBV30 with TRBJ1-5; possible D gene TRBD1, 5 bases. This CDR3 region has 13 residues. The V gene's germline CDR1 is GTSNPN and CDR2 SVGIG (reference sequence). V dropped 1 base and J dropped 5 bases, with 9 bases sitting between them. CDR3 in amino acids: CAWSAGYDQPQHF. The CDR3 DNA reads as TGTGCCTGGAGTGCAGGGTACGATCAGCCCCAGCATTTT. The variable domain in full, completed from reference TRBV30 and TRBJ1-5, reads SQTIHQWPATLVQPVGSPLSLECTVEGTSNPNLYWYRQAAGRGLQLLFYSVGIGQISSEVPQNLSASRPQDRQFILSSKKLLLSDSGFYLCAWSAGYDQPQHFGDGTRLSIL.

V usage is TRBV7-8 and J usage is TRBJ2-1; 7 bases line up with TRBD2. The CDR3 sequence is 16 residues long. Germline V gene sequence: CDR1 SGHVS, CDR2 FQNEAQ. V lost 1 base to trimming and J lost 4 bases; unmatched junction nucleotides: 7. The CDR3 nucleotides read TGTGCCAGCAGCTTAGGTTGGGGGGGAAAATACAATGAGCAGTTCTTC. As protein: CASSLGWGGKYNEQFF.

The chain is built from TRBV29-1 and TRBJ2-7; D is perhaps TRBD2 (6 bases). Trimming pared 4 bases from V and 7 bases from J, leaving 17 bases between. CDR1 and CDR2 (germline): SQVTM, ANQGSEA. The CDR3 is 13 residues long. In DNA, the CDR3 is TGCAGCGTTGTCAGTCCCTTGGGGAGGGAGCAGTACTTC. Residues: CSVVSPLGREQYF.

This clone was seen a few times. V is TRBV7-6 and J is TRBJ2-3; D is undetermined. The CDR3 is made up of 15 amino acids. Germline V CDR1 and CDR2: SGHVS, FNYEAQ. V dropped 0 bases and J dropped 6 bases, with 13 bases sitting between them. CDR3 protein: CASSLASRAGDTQYF. DNA of the CDR3: TGTGCCAGCAGCTTAGCGTCAAGGGCCGGGGATACGCAGTATTTT.

The chain is built from TRBV5-8 and TRBJ1-2; TRBD1 is a possible D gene (5 bases). Germline V gene sequence: CDR1 SGHTS, CDR2 YDEGEE. The ends were cut back, 0 bases at V and 4 bases at J, with 13 bases in the middle. This CDR3 has 15 amino acids. CDR3 residues: CASSLGQRLLYGYTF. The CDR3 DNA follows: TGTGCCAGCAGCTTGGGACAGCGACTTCTCTATGGCTACACCTTC.

This sequence joins TRBV11-2 and TRBJ2-3; 10 nucleotides line up with TRBD2. The CDR3 contains 17 residues. Germline V gene data show CDR1 as SGHAT and CDR2 as FQNNGV. Trimming removed 5 bases from V and 2 bases from J; junction bases left unmatched: 10. The CDR3 coding sequence is TGTGCCAGCAGCCCCAGCCTAGCGGGGGAAACCACAGATACGCAGTATTTT. Translated: CASSPSLAGETTDTQYF.

The genes are TRBV4-1 and TRBJ2-3; D unclear. Trimming stripped 1 base from V and 2 bases from J, with 10 bases between. This CDR3 is built from 15 residues. CDR1 is MGHRA, CDR2 YSYEKL, per germline. The DNA of the CDR3 is TGCGCCAGCAGCCAAGGGATGTCCGACACAGATACGCAGTATTTT. Protein sequence: CASSQGMSDTDTQYF.

This clone has more than one count but fewer than ten. This sequence joins TRBV29-1 and TRBJ2-5, with a weak D call TRBD1 (6 bases). Germline V gene lookup returns CDR1 SQVTM and CDR2 ANQGSEA. Trimming stripped 2 bases from V and 3 bases from J, with 7 bases between. The CDR3 loop spans 12 amino acids. The CDR3 nucleotides are TGCAGCGTTGAACCAGGGGAAGAGACCCAGTACTTC. This sequence encodes CSVEPGEETQYF.

V is TRBV19 and J is TRBJ1-5; D unresolved. V was trimmed by 7 bases and J by 4 bases, leaving 8 bases between them. Looked up from germline, CDR1 is LNHDA and CDR2 is SQIVND (reference sequence). The CDR3 sequence is 12 residues long. CDR3 DNA sequence: TGTGCCAGTACCAAAGAAAATCAGCCCCAGCATTTT. Protein: CASTKENQPQHF.

This sequence joins TRBV9 and TRBJ2-7; D gene unclear. CDR3 length equals 13 residues. Germline V gene sequence: CDR1 SGDLS, CDR2 YYNGEE. The V gene lost 0 bases and the J gene lost 5 bases, with 9 bases spanning the gap. The CDR3 spells CASSVGSSDEQYF. CDR3 DNA: TGTGCCAGCAGCGTAGGATCTTCGGACGAGCAGTACTTC.

The V gene is TRBV2, the J gene TRBJ2-7; 7 bases fit TRBD1. Germline V gene lookup returns CDR1 SNHLY and CDR2 FYNNEI. This CDR3 is built from 14 residues. With V trimmed by 4 bases and J by 2 bases, 5 bases remained unmatched. In DNA, the CDR3 is TGTGCCAGCAGTGTGGCTGGGACAGCCTACGAGCAGTACTTC. Protein: CASSVAGTAYEQYF.

V usage is TRBV10-1 and J usage is TRBJ2-7, with TRBD1 identical over 11 bases. The CDR3 consists of 15 residues. Germline V lookup: CDR1 WNHNN, CDR2 SYGVQD (reference sequence). The trim removed 4 bases at V and 3 bases at J, leaving 5 bases unmatched. The chain's CDR3 is CASSAGTGGYYEQYF. The CDR3 nucleotides read TGCGCCAGCAGTGCCGGGACAGGGGGGTACTACGAGCAGTACTTC.

DNA of the CDR3: TGTGCCTGGAGCCCCAATGGGGAGGGGTCGGGCAATCAGCCCCAGCATTTT. This translates into CAWSPNGEGSGNQPQHF. V usage is TRBV30 and J usage is TRBJ1-5, with D possibly being TRBD1 (5 bases). Trimming left V 3 bases short and J 2 bases short, with 20 bases between. Germline lookup yields CDR1 GTSNPN and CDR2 SVGIG (reference sequence). The CDR3 is 17 amino acids.

V and J are TRBV28 and TRBJ2-7; 11 positions match TRBD2. Germline CDR1 reads MDHEN; CDR2 reads SYDVKM. Losses at the gene ends were 3 bases for V and 1 base for J; bases not matched to a gene: 5. The CDR3 contains 16 residues. The CDR3, as DNA: TGTGCCAGCAGTTTCCCTACTAGCGGGGGTTCCTACGAGCAGTACTTC. It specifies CASSFPTSGGSYEQYF.

The genes are TRBV6-6 and TRBJ2-7, with 7 bases matching TRBD1. Per germline, CDR1 MNHNY and CDR2 SVGAGI (reference sequence). Losses at the gene ends were 6 bases for V and 2 bases for J; bases not matched to a gene: 7. The CDR3 is 14 amino acids. The CDR3: CASRRGTEAYEQYF. The DNA for the CDR3 is TGTGCCAGCAGACGAGGGACAGAAGCCTACGAGCAGTACTTC.

The chain uses TRBV7-6 and TRBJ2-5; D is tentatively TRBD1 or TRBD2 (5 bases each). The germline CDR1 and CDR2 sequences are SGHVS and FNYEAQ. Trimming cost V 4 bases and J 4 bases, with 10 bases left between them. This CDR3 is built from 13 residues. CDR3 nucleotides: TGTGCCAGCAGCTCCCGGGGCACAGAGACCCAGTACTTC. This encodes CASSSRGTETQYF.

This clone was detected only a few times. A junction end diverges from the germline sequence, so it may reflect a read error. The J gene is TRBJ2-1, the V gene TRBV11-2, with TRBD2 identical over 8 bases. The germline gives CDR1 SGHAT, CDR2 FQNNGV. This CDR3 contains 14 residues. The CDR3 sequence: CASTLVRGGNEQFF. CDR3 bases: TGTGCCAGCACCTTAGTCCGGGGGGGGAATGAGCAGTTCTTC.

For the CDR3, the DNA is TGTGCCAGTAGTGAGCCGGGACTAGCCACAGATACGCAGTATTTT. Translation: CASSEPGLATDTQYF. This chain connects TRBV19 to TRBJ2-3; 9 bases fit TRBD2. Germline CDR1 is LNHDA and CDR2 is SQIVND (reference sequence). The CDR3 is 15 amino acids. V lost 5 bases and J lost 2; bases outside the gene matches: 5.